The rows below give T cell receptor beta chains drawn from one sample of a study of technical replicates of blood from a handful of donors. TCRdb's table, derived via immunoSEQ multiplex PCR, lists solely in-frame clones and lacks some. The sample contains 70,000 or so clones, 80% to 90% of which appear only once. Sample: PBMCs. Receptors originate from a human donor in good health. Some clones in this sample may be carry-over from other donors' samples. The CDR3 runs from the conserved cysteine through the conserved F or W. The D gene is left open where the match is weak. Not all rows give a size; the values are once, few, many and, for expanded clones, a class.

>.|TRBV11-1|.|TRBJ2-3
CASSLTGAEGTDTQYF
TGTGCCAGCAGCTTAACGGGAGCGGAGGGCACAGATACGCAGTATTTT
>few|TRBV5-1|TRBD1|TRBJ2-2
CASSWMTGITGELFF
TGCGCCAGCAGCTGGATGACAGGGATCACCGGGGAGCTGTTTTTT
>.|TRBV10-3|.|TRBJ1-1
CAIRGGDQRNTEAFF
TGTGCCATCAGGGGGGGGGACCAAAGGAACACTGAAGCTTTCTTT
>.|TRBV7-9|TRBD1|TRBJ1-1
CASSDRGQMNTEAFF
TGTGCCAGCAGCGATAGGGGACAGATGAACACTGAAGCTTTCTTT
>.|TRBV6-5|.|TRBJ1-1
CASSRSGQYYEAFF
TGTGCCAGCAGCAGAAGTGGACAGTATTATGAAGCTTTCTTT
>few|TRBV2|.|TRBJ1-4
CASTPGSEKLFF
TGTGCCAGCACCCCAGGGTCAGAAAAACTGTTTTTT
>.|TRBV7-3|.|TRBJ2-3
CASSSGTSLTDTQYF
TGTGCCAGCAGCTCCGGGACAAGCCTCACAGATACGCAGTATTTT
>.|TRBV7-2|TRBD1|TRBJ2-5
CASSRSGTAYAEAQYF
TGTGCCAGCAGCAGAAGTGGGACAGCCTACGCAGAGGCCCAGTACTTC
>.|TRBV18|TRBD1|TRBJ2-4
CASSPDRAPGSSKNIQYF
TGTGCCAGCTCACCAGACAGGGCACCTGGGTCGTCCAAAAACATTCAGTACTTC
>.|TRBV7-2|.|TRBJ2-7
CASSFTGYEQYF
TGTGCCAGCAGCTTTACAGGCTACGAGCAGTACTTC
>.|TRBV19|TRBD1|TRBJ2-2
CASGGQGQDTGELFF
TGTGCCAGTGGGGGACAGGGCCAGGACACCGGGGAGCTGTTTTTT
>.|TRBV27|TRBD1|TRBJ1-1
CASSSDRVENTEAFF
TGTGCCAGCAGTTCGGACAGGGTTGAGAACACTGAAGCTTTCTTT
>.|TRBV19|TRBD1|TRBJ1-5
CASTTGDRNQPQHF
TGTGCCAGTACTACAGGGGATCGCAATCAGCCCCAGCATTTT
>once|TRBV7-8|TRBD2|TRBJ2-1
CASSPTSEHNEQFF
TGTGCCAGCAGCCCCACTAGCGAACACAATGAGCAGTTCTTC
>.|TRBV16|.|TRBJ2-3
CASSPSTDTQYF
TGTGCCAGCAGCCCAAGCACAGATACGCAGTATTTT
>.|TRBV19|.|TRBJ1-5
CASSRTPGNSNQPQHF
TGTGCCAGTAGTAGAACCCCGGGGAATAGCAATCAGCCCCAGCATTTT
>once|TRBV4-3|.|TRBJ2-5
CASSQGGGRETQYF
TGCGCCAGCAGCCAAGGGGGAGGCCGGGAGACCCAGTACTTC
>.|TRBV6-6|.|TRBJ1-2
CASRPTDSNYGYTF
TGTGCCAGCAGACCAACGGACAGTAACTATGGCTACACCTTC
>.|TRBV6-1|TRBD2|TRBJ2-7
CASSEEGTSYEQYF
TGTGCCAGCAGTGAAGAAGGGACTAGCTACGAGCAGTACTTC
>few|TRBV4-2|TRBD2|TRBJ2-5
CASSQDSSGGSETQYF
TGTGCCAGCAGCCAAGATTCCAGCGGGGGGTCGGAGACCCAGTACTTC